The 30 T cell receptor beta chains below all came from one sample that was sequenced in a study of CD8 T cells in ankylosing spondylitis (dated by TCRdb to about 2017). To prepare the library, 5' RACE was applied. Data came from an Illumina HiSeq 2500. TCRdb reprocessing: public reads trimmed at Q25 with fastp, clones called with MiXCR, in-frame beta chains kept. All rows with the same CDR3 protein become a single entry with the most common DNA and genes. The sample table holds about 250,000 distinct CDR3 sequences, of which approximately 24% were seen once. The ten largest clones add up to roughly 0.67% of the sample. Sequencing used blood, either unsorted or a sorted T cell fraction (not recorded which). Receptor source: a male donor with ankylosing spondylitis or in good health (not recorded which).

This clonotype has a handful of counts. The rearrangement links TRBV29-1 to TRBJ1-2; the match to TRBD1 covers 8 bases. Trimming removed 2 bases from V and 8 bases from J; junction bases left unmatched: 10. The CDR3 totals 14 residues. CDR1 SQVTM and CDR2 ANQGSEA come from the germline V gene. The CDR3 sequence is CSVEPFDRGGGYTF. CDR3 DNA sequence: TGCAGCGTTGAACCCTTCGACAGGGGAGGGGGCTACACCTTC. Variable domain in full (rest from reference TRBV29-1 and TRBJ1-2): SAVISQKPSRDICQRGTSLTIQCQVDSQVTMMFWYRQQPGQSLTLIATANQGSEATYESGFVIDKFPISRPNLTFSTLTVSNMSPEDSSIYLCSVEPFDRGGGYTFGSGTRLTVV.

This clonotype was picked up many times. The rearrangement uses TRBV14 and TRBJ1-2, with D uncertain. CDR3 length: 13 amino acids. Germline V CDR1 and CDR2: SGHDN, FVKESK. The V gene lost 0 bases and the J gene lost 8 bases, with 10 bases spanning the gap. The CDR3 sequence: CASSQESRWGYTF. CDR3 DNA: TGTGCCAGCAGCCAAGAGAGTAGATGGGGCTACACCTTC.

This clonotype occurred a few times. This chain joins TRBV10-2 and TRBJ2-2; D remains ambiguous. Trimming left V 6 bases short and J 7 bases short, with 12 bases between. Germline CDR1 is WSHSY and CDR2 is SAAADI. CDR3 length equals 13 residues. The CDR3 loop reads CASRSSSGGELFF. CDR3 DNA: TGCGCCAGCAGGTCGTCTTCCGGCGGGGAGCTGTTTTTT.

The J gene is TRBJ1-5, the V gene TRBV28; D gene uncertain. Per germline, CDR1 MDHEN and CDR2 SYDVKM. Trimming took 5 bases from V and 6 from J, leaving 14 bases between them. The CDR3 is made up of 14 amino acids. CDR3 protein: CASSDGAGVQPQHF. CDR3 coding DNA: TGTGCCAGCAGTGATGGAGCTGGGGTTCAGCCCCAGCATTTT.

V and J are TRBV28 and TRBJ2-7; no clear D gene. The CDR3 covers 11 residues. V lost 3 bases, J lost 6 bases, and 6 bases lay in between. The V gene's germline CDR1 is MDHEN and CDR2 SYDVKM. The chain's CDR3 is CASSLTTEQYF. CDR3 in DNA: TGTGCCAGCAGTTTGACGACCGAGCAGTACTTC. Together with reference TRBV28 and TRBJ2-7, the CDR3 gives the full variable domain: DVKVTQSSRYLVKRTGEKVFLECVQDMDHENMFWYRQDPGLGLRLIYFSYDVKMKEKGDIPEGYSVSREKKERFSLILESASTNQTSMYLCASSLTTEQYFGPGTRLTVT.

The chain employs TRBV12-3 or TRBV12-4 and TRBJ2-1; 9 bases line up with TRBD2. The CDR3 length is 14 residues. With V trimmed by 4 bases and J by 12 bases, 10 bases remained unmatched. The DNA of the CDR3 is TGTGCCAGCAGTTCGGGGCTAGCGGGGACCCCGCAGTTCTTC. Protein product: CASSSGLAGTPQFF.

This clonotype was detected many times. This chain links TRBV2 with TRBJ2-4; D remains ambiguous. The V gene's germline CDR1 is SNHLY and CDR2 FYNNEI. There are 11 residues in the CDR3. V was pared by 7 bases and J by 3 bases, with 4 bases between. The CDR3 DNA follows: TGTGCCAGCACCAACAAAAACATTCAGTACTTC. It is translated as CASTNKNIQYF.

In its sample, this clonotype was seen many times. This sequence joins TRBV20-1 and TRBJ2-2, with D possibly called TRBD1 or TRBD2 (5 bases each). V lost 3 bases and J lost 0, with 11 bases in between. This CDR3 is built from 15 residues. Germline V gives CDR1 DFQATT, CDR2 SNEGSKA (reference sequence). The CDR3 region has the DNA TGCAGTGCTAGGGACTCGGGACCGAACACCGGGGAGCTGTTTTTT. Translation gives CSARDSGPNTGELFF.

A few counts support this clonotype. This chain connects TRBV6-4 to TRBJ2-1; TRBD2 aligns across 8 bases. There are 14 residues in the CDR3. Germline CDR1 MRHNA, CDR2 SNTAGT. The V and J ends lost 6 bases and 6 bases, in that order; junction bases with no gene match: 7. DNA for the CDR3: TGTGCCAGCAGCGAGCGGGGGTCCAGCAATGAGCAGTTCTTC. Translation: CASSERGSSNEQFF.

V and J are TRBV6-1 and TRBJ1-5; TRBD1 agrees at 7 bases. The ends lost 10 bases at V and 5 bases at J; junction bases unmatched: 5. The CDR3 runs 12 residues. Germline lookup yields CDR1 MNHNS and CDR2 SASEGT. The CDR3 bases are TGTGCCACCGAGACAGGGTATCAGCCCCAGCATTTT. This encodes CATETGYQPQHF.

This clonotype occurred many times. The CDR3 reads CSAPPTGKMNTEAFF. CDR3 coding DNA: TGCAGTGCGCCACCCACAGGAAAGATGAACACTGAAGCTTTCTTT. This sequence joins TRBV20-1 and TRBJ1-1; D may be TRBD1 (5 bases). V was clipped by 6 bases and J by 0 bases, with 17 bases between them. Germline CDR1 is DFQATT and CDR2 is SNEGSKA (reference sequence). The CDR3 runs 15 residues.

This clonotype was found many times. The CDR3 bases are TGCAGTGCTAGAGATGCAGGTTACAATCAGCCCCAGCATTTT. Translating gives CSARDAGYNQPQHF. V gene TRBV20-1 combines with J gene TRBJ1-5; D gene ambiguous. CDR3 size: 14 residues. Between the trimmed V and J ends, which lost 0 bases and 3 bases, there was a span of 9 bases. Per the germline V gene, CDR1 is DFQATT and CDR2 is SNEGSKA (reference sequence).

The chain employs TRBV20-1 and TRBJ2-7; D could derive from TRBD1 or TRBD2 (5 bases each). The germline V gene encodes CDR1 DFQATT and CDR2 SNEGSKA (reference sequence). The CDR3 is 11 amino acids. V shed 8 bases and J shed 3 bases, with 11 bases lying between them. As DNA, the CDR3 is TGCAGTACCGGGACGGACTACGAGCAGTACTTC. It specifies CSTGTDYEQYF.

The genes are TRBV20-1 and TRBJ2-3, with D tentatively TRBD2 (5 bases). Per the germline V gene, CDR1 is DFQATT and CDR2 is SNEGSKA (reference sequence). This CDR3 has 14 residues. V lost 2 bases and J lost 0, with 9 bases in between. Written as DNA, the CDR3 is TGCAGTGCTAGACGGGGTAGGAGCACAGATACGCAGTATTTT. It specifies CSARRGRSTDTQYF.

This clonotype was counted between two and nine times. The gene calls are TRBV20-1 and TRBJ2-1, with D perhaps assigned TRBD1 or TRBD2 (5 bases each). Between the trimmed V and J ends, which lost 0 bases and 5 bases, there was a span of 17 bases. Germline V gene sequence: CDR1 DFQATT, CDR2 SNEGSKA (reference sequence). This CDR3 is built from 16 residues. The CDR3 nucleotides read TGCAGTGCTAGAGATGGGGGACCGAAACAGAACAATGAGCAGTTCTTC. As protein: CSARDGGPKQNNEQFF.

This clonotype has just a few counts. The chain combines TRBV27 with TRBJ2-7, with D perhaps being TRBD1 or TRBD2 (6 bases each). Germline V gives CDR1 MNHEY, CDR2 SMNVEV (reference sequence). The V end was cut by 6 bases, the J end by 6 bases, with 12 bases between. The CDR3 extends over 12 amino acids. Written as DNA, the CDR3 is TGTGCCAGCAGAACGGGGGCATTCGAGCAGTACTTC. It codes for CASRTGAFEQYF.

The CDR3 DNA follows: TGTGCCAGCTCACCACCGCAGGGCCAAGAGACCCAGTACTTC. Protein: CASSPPQGQETQYF. The rearrangement joins TRBV18 to TRBJ2-5; D perhaps matches TRBD1 (5 bases). This CDR3 comprises 14 residues. CDR1 and CDR2 (germline): KGHSH, LQKENI. Trimming removed 0 bases from V and 1 base from J, with 6 bases in between.

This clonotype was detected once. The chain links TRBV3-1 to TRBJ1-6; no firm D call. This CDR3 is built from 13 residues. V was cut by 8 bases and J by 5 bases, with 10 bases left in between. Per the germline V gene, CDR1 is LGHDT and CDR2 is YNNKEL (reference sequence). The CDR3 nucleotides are TGTGCCAGCCGCCGGGTCGATAATTCACCCCTCCACTTT. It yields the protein CASRRVDNSPLHF.

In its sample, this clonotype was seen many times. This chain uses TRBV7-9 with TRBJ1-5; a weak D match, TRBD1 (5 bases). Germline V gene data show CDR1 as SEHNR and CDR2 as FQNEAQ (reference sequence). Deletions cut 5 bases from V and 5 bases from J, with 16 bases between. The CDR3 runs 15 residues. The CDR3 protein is CASSARLGQDQPQHF. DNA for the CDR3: TGTGCCAGCAGCGCCCGGTTGGGGCAGGATCAGCCCCAGCATTTT.

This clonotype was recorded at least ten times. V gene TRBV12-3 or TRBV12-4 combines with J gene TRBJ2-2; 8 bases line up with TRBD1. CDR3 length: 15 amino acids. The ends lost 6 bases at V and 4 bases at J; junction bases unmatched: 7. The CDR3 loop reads CASRGQESVTGELFF. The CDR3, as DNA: TGTGCCAGCAGGGGACAGGAATCCGTCACCGGGGAGCTGTTTTTT.

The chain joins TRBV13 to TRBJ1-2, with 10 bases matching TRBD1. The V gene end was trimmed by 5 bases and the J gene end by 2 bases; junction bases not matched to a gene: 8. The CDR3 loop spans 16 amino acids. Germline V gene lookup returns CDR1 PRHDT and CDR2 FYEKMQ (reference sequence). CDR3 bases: TGTGCCAGCAGCACTAGCCCGGGACAGGGGAACTATGGCTACACCTTC. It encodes CASSTSPGQGNYGYTF.

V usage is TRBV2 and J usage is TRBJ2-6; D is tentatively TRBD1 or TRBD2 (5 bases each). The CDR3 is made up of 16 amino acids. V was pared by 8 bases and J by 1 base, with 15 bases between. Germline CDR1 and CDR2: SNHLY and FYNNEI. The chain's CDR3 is CASPEEDKSGANVLTF. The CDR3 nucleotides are TGTGCCAGCCCCGAGGAGGACAAATCTGGGGCCAACGTCCTGACTTTC. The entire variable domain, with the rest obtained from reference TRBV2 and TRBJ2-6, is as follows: EPEVTQTPSHQVTQMGQEVILRCVPISNHLYFYWYRQILGQKVEFLVSFYNNEISEKSEIFDDQFSVERPDGSNFTLKIRSTKLEDSAMYFCASPEEDKSGANVLTFGAGSRLTVL.

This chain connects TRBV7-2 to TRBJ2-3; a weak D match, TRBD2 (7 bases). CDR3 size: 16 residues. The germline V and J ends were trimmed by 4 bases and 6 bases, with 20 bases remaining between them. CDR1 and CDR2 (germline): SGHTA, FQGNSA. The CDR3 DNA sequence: TGTGCCAGCAGCTCCCGGGGGGCGCGAAATGAGGATACGCAGTATTTT. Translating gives CASSSRGARNEDTQYF.

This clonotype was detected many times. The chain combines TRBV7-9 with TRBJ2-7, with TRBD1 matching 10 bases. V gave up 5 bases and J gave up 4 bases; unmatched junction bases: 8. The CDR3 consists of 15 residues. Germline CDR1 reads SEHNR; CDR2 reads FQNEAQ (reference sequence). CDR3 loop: CASSPGRGQGYEQYF. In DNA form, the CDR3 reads TGTGCCAGCAGCCCCGGGCGGGGACAGGGGTACGAGCAGTACTTC.

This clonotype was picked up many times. The CDR3 sequence: CSATGTGYEQYF. The CDR3 bases are TGCAGCGCCACCGGGACAGGCTACGAGCAGTACTTC. This chain connects TRBV20-1 to TRBJ2-7; 8 bases fit TRBD1. The CDR3 loop spans 12 amino acids. In germline, CDR1 is DFQATT, CDR2 SNEGSKA (reference sequence).

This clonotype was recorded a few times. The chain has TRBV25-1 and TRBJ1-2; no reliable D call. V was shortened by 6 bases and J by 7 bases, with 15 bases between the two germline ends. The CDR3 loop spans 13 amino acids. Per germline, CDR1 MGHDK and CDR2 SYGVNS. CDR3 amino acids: CASSPRTRAGYTF. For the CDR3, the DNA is TGTGCCAGCAGCCCGAGGACCCGCGCTGGCTACACCTTC.

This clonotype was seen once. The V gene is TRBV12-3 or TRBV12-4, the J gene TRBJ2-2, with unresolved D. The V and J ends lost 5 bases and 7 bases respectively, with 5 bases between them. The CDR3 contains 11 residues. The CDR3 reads CASSVLGELFF. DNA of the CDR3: TGTGCCAGCAGTGTGCTCGGGGAGCTGTTTTTT.

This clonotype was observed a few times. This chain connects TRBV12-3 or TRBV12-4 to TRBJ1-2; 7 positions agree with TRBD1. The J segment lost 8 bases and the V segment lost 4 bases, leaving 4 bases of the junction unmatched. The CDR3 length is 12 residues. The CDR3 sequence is CASSWTGGGYTF. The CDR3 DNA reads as TGTGCCAGCAGTTGGACAGGAGGCGGCTACACCTTC.

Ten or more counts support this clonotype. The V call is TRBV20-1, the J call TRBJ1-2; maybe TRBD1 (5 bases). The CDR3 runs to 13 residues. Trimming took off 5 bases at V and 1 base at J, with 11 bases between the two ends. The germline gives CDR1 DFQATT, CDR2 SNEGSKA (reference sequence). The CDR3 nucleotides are TGCAGTGCTCGCAGGGACCTTAACTATGGCTACACCTTC. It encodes CSARRDLNYGYTF.

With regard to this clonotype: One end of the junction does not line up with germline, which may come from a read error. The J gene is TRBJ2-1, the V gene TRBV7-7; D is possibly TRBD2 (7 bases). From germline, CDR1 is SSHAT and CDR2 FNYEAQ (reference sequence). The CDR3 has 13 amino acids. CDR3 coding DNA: TGTGCTAGCAGCTTAAGGGGGGGCAATGAGCAGTTCTTC. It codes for CASSLRGGNEQFF.